This TCR beta chain was recovered during a study of shared clonotypes between healthy human individuals. Across the study: Used for every donor were three CD4 naive, three CD4 memory, two CD8 naive and one CD8 memory plate.

V lost 3 bases, J lost 3 bases, and 14 bases lay in between. Per the germline V gene, CDR1 is MNHEY and CDR2 is SMNVEV (reference sequence). The CDR3 consists of 15 residues. The protocol was immunoSEQ multiplex PCR, while the TCRdb copy is restricted to in-frame clones and leaves out a portion. The table has around 100,000 clones, about 72% seen once. Every contributor of samples was a Caucasian grown-up residing in Nashville, Tennessee. This clonotype originated in a woman aged 25 to 39 in good health. Sequencing was done on a sample of memory CD8+ T cells sorted from blood. The subset was: CD45RO+ cells pooled with CCR7-negative TemRA cells. The V gene is TRBV27, the J gene TRBJ2-5; possibly TRBD1 or TRBD2 for D (5 bases each). The DNA for the CDR3 is TGTGCCAGCAGTTTTGAGGGACCGCAAAAAGAGACCCAGTACTTC. Translating it yields CASSFEGPQKETQYF.